This T cell receptor beta chain derives from a study of early T cells in non-severe SARS-CoV-2 infection. The overall study: With bulk RNA from unsorted whole blood as input, sequencing yielded unpaired chains.

Germline V gene lookup returns CDR1 WNHNN and CDR2 SYGVQD (reference sequence). There are 15 residues in the CDR3. Trimming cost V 0 bases and J 3 bases; bases outside gene matches: 1. Regarding this clonotype: Antigen specificity is unknown.

Study-wide results and caveats: Sequences matched to VDJdb favored anti-spike CD8 responses, while private and CD4 specificities were missed.

Unique molecular identifier tags were affixed to discrete cDNA molecules. TCRdb reprocessed the 5' RACE reads via MiXCR and lists one record per CDR3 protein. The repertoire includes about 130,000 distinct CDR3 sequences, under 15% of them detected once, and about a fifth sits in the top ten. The chain joins TRBV10-1 to TRBJ2-5, with 10 bases matching TRBD2. The TCR sequence derives from an adult who was a healthcare worker with PCR-confirmed SARS-CoV-2 infection or an uninfected control (not recorded which). Specimen: whole blood. The CDR3 DNA sequence: TGCGCCAGCAGTGAGTCCCTAGCGGGGGAAGAGACCCAGTACTTC. It encodes CASSESLAGEETQYF.